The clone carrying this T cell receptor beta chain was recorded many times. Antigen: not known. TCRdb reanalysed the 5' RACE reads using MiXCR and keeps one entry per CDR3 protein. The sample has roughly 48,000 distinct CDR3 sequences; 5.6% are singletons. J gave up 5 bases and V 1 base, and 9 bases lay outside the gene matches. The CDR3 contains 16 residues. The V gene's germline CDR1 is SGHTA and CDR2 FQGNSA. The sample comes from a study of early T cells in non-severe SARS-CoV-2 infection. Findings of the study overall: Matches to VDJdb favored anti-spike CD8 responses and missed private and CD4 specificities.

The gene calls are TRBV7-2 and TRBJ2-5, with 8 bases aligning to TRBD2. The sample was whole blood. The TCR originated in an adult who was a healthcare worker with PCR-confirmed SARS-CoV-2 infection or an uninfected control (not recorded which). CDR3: CASSLVGRAVEETQYF. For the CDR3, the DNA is TGTGCCAGCAGCTTAGTCGGGAGGGCCGTCGAGGAGACCCAGTACTTC.